This is a list of T cell receptor beta chains from one sample in a study of Graves' ophthalmopathy and Graves' hyperthyroidism. Each CDR3 protein is one row after TCRdb ran MiXCR on the multiplex PCR reads. The data hold about 380,000 distinct CDR3 sequences, with roughly 15% observed a single time. Sample: peripheral blood. These receptors all stem from a woman younger than 30 with stable Graves' hyperthyroidism. The CDR3 runs from the conserved cysteine through the conserved F or W. The D gene is left open where the match is weak. The listing skips clone size in some rows; elsewhere it reads once, few, many or a size class.

j_gene | abundance | v_gene | d_gene | CDR3aa | CDR3nt
TRBJ2-5 | many | TRBV19 | NA | CASSINHQETQYF | TGTGCCAGTAGTATTAACCACCAAGAGACCCAGTACTTC
TRBJ1-1 | few | TRBV4-1 | NA | CASSPRGGMEEAFF | TGCGCCAGCAGCCCCAGAGGAGGGATGGAAGAAGCTTTCTTT
TRBJ1-2 | many | TRBV6-2/TRBV6-3 | TRBD1 | CASRGQGAGDGYTF | TGTGCCAGCAGGGGACAGGGGGCAGGAGATGGCTACACCTTC
TRBJ1-1 | NA | TRBV6-2/TRBV6-3 | NA | CASSYSGADSFEYAFF | TGTGCCAGCAGTTATTCCGGGGCAGACAGCTTCGAGTACGCTTTCTTT
TRBJ2-7 | NA | TRBV6-1 | TRBD1 | CASSPTPGQASYEQYF | TGTGCCAGCAGTCCCACTCCGGGACAGGCCTCCTACGAGCAGTACTTC
TRBJ1-5 | many | TRBV20-1 | NA | CSASRLRNSNQPQHF | TGCAGTGCTAGTCGTCTGCGGAATAGCAATCAGCCCCAGCATTTT
TRBJ1-5 | many | TRBV20-1 | TRBD1 | CSARDLQGGHQPQHF | TGCAGTGCTAGAGATTTACAGGGGGGTCACCAGCCCCAGCATTTT
TRBJ2-7 | many | TRBV7-8 | NA | CASSYDLPSSYEQYF | TGTGCCAGCAGCTACGATTTGCCTAGCTCCTACGAGCAGTACTTC
TRBJ1-1 | many | TRBV28 | NA | CASSPPPGAETEAFF | TGTGCCAGCAGTCCCCCCCCGGGGGCGGAGACTGAAGCTTTCTTT
TRBJ2-4 | NA | TRBV20-1 | NA | CSPGFGDIQYF | TGCAGTCCGGGGTTTGGGGACATTCAGTACTTC
TRBJ2-7 | NA | TRBV25-1 | TRBD2 | CASGGVAGGIYEQYF | TGTGCCAGCGGGGGGGTGGCAGGTGGGATCTACGAGCAGTACTTC
TRBJ2-5 | many | TRBV2 | NA | CASNRDAETQYF | TGTGCCAGCAACCGGGACGCAGAGACCCAGTACTTC
TRBJ2-7 | many | TRBV12-3/TRBV12-4 | TRBD1 | CASSAWTGSYEQYF | TGTGCCAGCAGTGCCTGGACAGGCTCCTACGAGCAGTACTTC
TRBJ1-6 | many | TRBV6-1 | TRBD1 | CASSPDRAYNSPLHF | TGTGCCAGCAGCCCAGACAGGGCATATAATTCACCCCTCCACTTT
TRBJ1-1 | many | TRBV7-9 | NA | CASSRTGLGLNTEAFF | TGTGCCAGCAGCCGAACAGGGCTAGGCCTGAACACTGAAGCTTTCTTT
TRBJ1-1 | many | TRBV20-1 | NA | CSARGCAFF | TGCAGTGCTAGGGGATGTGCTTTCTTT
TRBJ1-1 | many | TRBV19 | NA | CASRTTGLDTEAFF | TGTGCCAGTAGAACAACAGGGCTAGACACTGAAGCTTTCTTT
TRBJ1-2 | NA | TRBV11-2 | NA | CASSLELAGLDYGYTF | TGTGCCAGCAGCTTAGAGCTCGCCGGACTTGACTATGGCTACACCTTC
TRBJ1-6 | many | TRBV18 | NA | CASSRQGAEPLHF | TGTGCCAGCTCACGGCAGGGCGCAGAGCCCCTCCACTTT
TRBJ1-2 | few | TRBV20-1 | NA | CSARKGVGFGYTF | TGCAGTGCTAGGAAGGGGGTTGGTTTTGGCTACACCTTC
TRBJ1-5 | few | TRBV18 | NA | CASSPIQGGNQPQHF | TGTGCCAGCTCACCCATACAGGGCGGCAATCAGCCCCAGCATTTT
TRBJ2-7 | NA | TRBV4-2 | NA | CASSHTTDEQYF | TGTGCCAGCAGCCATACGACAGACGAGCAGTACTTC
TRBJ1-1 | few | TRBV20-1 | NA | CSARPGRLNTEAFF | TGCAGTGCTAGACCGGGCAGATTGAACACTGAAGCTTTCTTT
TRBJ1-1 | NA | TRBV4-2 | NA | CASSTPGPEAFF | TGTGCCAGCAGCACTCCGGGACCAGAAGCTTTCTTT
TRBJ2-7 | many | TRBV5-1 | NA | CASSLRVGSDEQYF | TGCGCCAGCAGCCTCAGGGTAGGATCCGACGAGCAGTACTTC
TRBJ2-7 | many | TRBV11-3 | TRBD1 | CASSLSRDRGSTGSYYEQYF | TGTGCCAGCAGCCTTAGTAGGGACAGGGGAAGTACTGGGTCTTACTACGAGCAGTACTTC
TRBJ1-5 | once | TRBV19 | NA | CASSIFEINQPQHF | TGTGCCAGTAGTATCTTCGAAATCAATCAGCCCCAGCATTTT
TRBJ1-1 | NA | TRBV3-1 | TRBD1 | CASSQDWGGQMNTEAFF | TGTGCCAGCAGCCAAGATTGGGGGGGACAGATGAACACTGAAGCTTTCTTT
TRBJ2-5 | NA | TRBV28 | NA | CASTTPSGGRETQYF | TGTGCCAGCACCACCCCGAGTGGCGGTAGGGAGACCCAGTACTTC
TRBJ2-2 | few | TRBV4-2 | NA | CASSQDKGGTGELFF | TGTGCCAGCAGCCAAGATAAAGGGGGAACCGGGGAGCTGTTTTTT
TRBJ2-2 | many | TRBV19 | TRBD2 | CASSIDPPTSGGLTGELFF | TGTGCCAGTAGTATAGACCCCCCGACTAGCGGGGGACTCACCGGGGAGCTGTTTTTT
TRBJ2-4 | many | TRBV6-1 | NA | CASRETVAKNIQYF | TGTGCCAGCAGAGAAACAGTAGCCAAAAACATTCAGTACTTC
TRBJ2-7 | many | TRBV12-3/TRBV12-4 | TRBD1 | CASRNRGDYEQYF | TGTGCCAGCAGGAACAGGGGGGATTACGAGCAGTACTTC
TRBJ1-1 | many | TRBV12-5 | NA | CASGLTQGAEAFF | TGTGCTAGTGGTTTGACACAGGGCGCTGAAGCTTTCTTT
TRBJ1-2 | many | TRBV20-1 | NA | CSARDNFKGNYGYTF | TGCAGTGCTAGAGATAATTTCAAGGGCAACTATGGCTACACCTTC
TRBJ1-1 | NA | TRBV20-1 | NA | CSANSRMTMNTEAFF | TGCAGTGCTAACTCTCGGATGACAATGAACACTGAAGCTTTCTTT
TRBJ1-2 | many | TRBV12-3/TRBV12-4 | TRBD1 | CASGPGGTESNYGYTF | TGTGCCAGCGGGCCCGGAGGGACAGAATCGAACTATGGCTACACCTTC
TRBJ1-2 | few | TRBV4-1 | NA | CASSQEEINYGYTF | TGCGCCAGCAGCCAGGAGGAGATAAACTATGGCTACACCTTC
TRBJ2-5 | many | TRBV12-3/TRBV12-4 | NA | CASSSQPERETQYF | TGTGCCAGCAGTTCCCAACCAGAACGGGAGACCCAGTACTTC
TRBJ2-5 | many | TRBV12-3/TRBV12-4 | NA | CASSLGSGEETQYF | TGTGCCAGCAGTTTAGGGTCCGGGGAAGAGACCCAGTACTTC
TRBJ1-5 | many | TRBV2 | NA | CASRGDGSNQPQHF | TGTGCCAGCAGGGGGGACGGTAGCAATCAGCCCCAGCATTTT
TRBJ2-7 | many | TRBV5-1 | TRBD1 | CASNPTGGYEQYF | TGCGCCAGCAACCCGACAGGGGGTTACGAGCAGTACTTC
TRBJ1-5 | NA | TRBV19 | NA | CASSPPWRATSNQPQHF | TGTGCCAGTAGTCCCCCGTGGAGGGCTACTAGCAATCAGCCCCAGCATTTT
TRBJ2-5 | many | TRBV19 | NA | CASSIMTEQETQYF | TGTGCCAGTAGTATAATGACGGAACAAGAGACCCAGTACTTC
TRBJ1-5 | NA | TRBV18 | NA | CASSPEDGNQPQHF | TGTGCCAGCTCACCAGAGGACGGCAATCAGCCCCAGCATTTT
TRBJ1-2 | many | TRBV6-1 | NA | CASRTVKPYGYTF | TGTGCCAGCAGGACAGTTAAACCCTATGGCTACACCTTC